This T cell receptor (beta chain) was documented in a study of T-cell memory formation after mild COVID-19. Study as a whole: Largely donor-specific TCR clusters were found.

The study's findings and limits: Balance between CD4 and CD8 was seen in clones contracting day 15 to 85, and a CD4+ lean was seen in later expanders. SARS-CoV-2 specificity was not confirmed for second-wave clones peaking on day 37.

V gave up 5 bases and J gave up 1 base; unmatched junction bases: 10. The CDR3 has 17 residues. The germline CDR1 and CDR2 sequences are MNHEY and SVGEGT. This clonotype occurred a few times. Its target is not known. The TCR alpha and TCR beta cDNA libraries, bearing sample barcodes and UMIs, were generated by 5'RACE using constant-segment primers. One entry per CDR3 protein, called by TCRdb with MiXCR from the 5' RACE reads. In the table there are roughly 450,000 distinct CDR3 sequences, about 18% of which are singletons. The sequence was collected from an adult woman who had mild COVID-19 (a few samples of this study predate the infection). Cell type and time point are not known. The chain has TRBV6-2 or TRBV6-3 and TRBJ2-3, with TRBD1 identical over 9 bases. Sequenced input: PBMCs or a T cell subset sorted from them (not recorded which). The CDR3, as DNA: TGTGCCAGCAGTCCCGCCGTGACAGGGGGGGGCACAGATACGCAGTATTTT. It yields the protein CASSPAVTGGGTDTQYF.